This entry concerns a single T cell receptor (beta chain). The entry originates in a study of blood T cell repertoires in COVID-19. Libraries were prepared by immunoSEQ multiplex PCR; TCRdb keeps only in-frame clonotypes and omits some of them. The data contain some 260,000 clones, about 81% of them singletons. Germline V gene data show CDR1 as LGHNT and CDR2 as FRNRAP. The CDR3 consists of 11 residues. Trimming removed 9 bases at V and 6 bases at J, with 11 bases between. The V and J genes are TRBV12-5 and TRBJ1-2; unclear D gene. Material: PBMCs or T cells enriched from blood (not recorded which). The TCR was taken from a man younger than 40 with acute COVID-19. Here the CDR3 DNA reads TGTGCTAGCCGGTCTCCCCATGGCTACACCTTC. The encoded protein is CASRSPHGYTF.